A selection of T cell receptor beta chains follows, all from one sample in a study of cytomegalovirus exposure and HLA in healthy donors. Assay used: immunoSEQ multiplex PCR; TCRdb lists only in-frame clones, some missing. The data show approximately 170,000 clones, roughly 84% seen once. Sequencing was carried out using PBMCs. Every receptor here comes from a male donor in good health and CMV-seronegative. The CDR3 runs from the conserved cysteine through the conserved F or W. The order of the fields is J gene, D gene, V gene, clone size, CDR3 DNA, CDR3 protein. The D gene is left open where the match is weak. Size is stated for part of the rows, as once, few or many counts, or as a class when the clone is expanded.

>TRBJ1-5|TRBD1|TRBV6-1|NA
TGTGCCAGCAGTGGACACAGGGGGGACAATCAGCCCCAGCATTTT
CASSGHRGDNQPQHF
>TRBJ1-3|TRBD1|TRBV5-1|once
TGCGCCAGCAGCTTGGCGGACAGGTTCTCTGGAAACACCATATATTTT
CASSLADRFSGNTIYF
>TRBJ2-3|TRBD2|TRBV13|NA
TGTGCCAGCAGCTCGAGAATAGCGGGAGGTGGTACAGATACGCAGTATTTT
CASSSRIAGGGTDTQYF
>TRBJ1-5|TRBD1|TRBV6-1|NA
TGTGCCAGCAGTGAAGCGGGAACAGGGGGTGAGCCCCAGCATTTT
CASSEAGTGGEPQHF
>TRBJ2-7|TRBD1|TRBV11-2|NA
TGTGCCAGCAGCGCGGACAGGGACTACGAGCAGTACTTC
CASSADRDYEQYF
>TRBJ2-7|TRBD2|TRBV2|NA
TGTGCCAGCAGTGAAGCCCCCCCGACGGGGCGGGGGGGCGACGAGCAGTACTTC
CASSEAPPTGRGGDEQYF
>TRBJ2-7|TRBD2|TRBV25-1|NA
TGTGCCAGCAGTGAACCGGGAGGGCCCTACGAGCAGTACTTC
CASSEPGGPYEQYF
>TRBJ1-1|NA|TRBV5-1|NA
TGCGCCAGCAAGCGGCAGACTAACACTGAAGCTTTCTTT
CASKRQTNTEAFF
>TRBJ2-7|NA|TRBV25-1|NA
TGTGCCAGCAGTGACCCCATCCCTATCGAGCAGTACTTC
CASSDPIPIEQYF
>TRBJ2-7|NA|TRBV19|NA
TGTGCCAGTAGTATAGCGGTTGGACAGCCCAGCTCCTACGAGCAGTACTTC
CASSIAVGQPSSYEQYF
>TRBJ1-5|NA|TRBV28|NA
TGTGCCAGCAGTCCCCCGGGAAACCAGCCCCAGCATTTT
CASSPPGNQPQHF
>TRBJ1-2|NA|TRBV20-1|NA
TGCAGTGGGAGATCTTATGGCTACACCTTC
CSGRSYGYTF
>TRBJ1-6|TRBD1|TRBV18|NA
TGTGCCAGCTCACCCCAGGGGGTCATTAAGAATTCACCCCTCCACTTT
CASSPQGVIKNSPLHF
>TRBJ2-7|TRBD1|TRBV28|NA
TGTGCCAGCAGGACTACAGGGGCGCAGTACTTC
CASRTTGAQYF
>TRBJ2-1|TRBD2|TRBV5-4|NA
TGTGCCAGCAGCTGGGGACTAGCGGGAGGATTTAAGGTGATGTGGAATGAGCAGTTCTTC
CASSWGLAGGFKVMWNEQFF
>TRBJ2-7|TRBD1|TRBV29-1|NA
TGCAGCGTCCAAGGACAGGGGAACGAGCAGTACTTC
CSVQGQGNEQYF
>TRBJ1-4|NA|TRBV7-9|few
TGTGCCAGCAGCTTAGGTGGCGGAACTAATGAAAAACTGTTTTTT
CASSLGGGTNEKLFF
>TRBJ2-7|TRBD2|TRBV12-5|NA
TGTGCTAGTGGTCCTGGACTAGCGGGGGCCCACGAGCAGTACTTC
CASGPGLAGAHEQYF
>TRBJ1-4|NA|TRBV7-9|few
TGTGCCAGCAGCCCCCCCGGGGGGCTTGCTAATGAAAAACTGTTTTTT
CASSPPGGLANEKLFF
>TRBJ1-3|NA|TRBV7-9|NA
TGTGCCAGCAGCTTAGCTATGCAGGGAGGCCTCTGGAACACCATATATTTT
CASSLAMQGGLWNTIYF
>TRBJ2-7|NA|TRBV4-3|NA
TGCGCCAGCAGCCAAGAACTACCTCACGAGCAGTACTTC
CASSQELPHEQYF
>TRBJ2-7|NA|TRBV5-6|once
TGTGCCAGCAGTTTAATTGGAGGGTCCTACGAGCAGTACTTC
CASSLIGGSYEQYF
>TRBJ2-4|TRBD2|TRBV28|NA
TGTGCCAGCCGTTCGGGGGACTACTCAAACATTCAGTACTTC
CASRSGDYSNIQYF
>TRBJ1-1|NA|TRBV7-9|NA
TGTGCCAGCAGCTTTGGGGCAGGACTACCAAAAATGAACACTGAAGCTTTCTTT
CASSFGAGLPKMNTEAFF
>TRBJ2-3|NA|TRBV4-2|NA
TGTGCCAGCAGCCAAGAGCGGCCCAGCACAGATACGCAGTATTTT
CASSQERPSTDTQYF
>TRBJ2-7|TRBD2|TRBV28|NA
TGTGCCAGCCGGGGCGGGGGGGAGCAGTACTTC
CASRGGGEQYF
>TRBJ1-1|NA|TRBV27|NA
TGTGCCAGCACGCCTGGACAGATTGAAGCTTTCTTT
CASTPGQIEAFF
>TRBJ2-7|NA|TRBV12-5|NA
TGTGCTAGTGGTCCCGGGACACCGCGCGAGCAGTACTTC
CASGPGTPREQYF
>TRBJ2-5|TRBD2|TRBV5-5|NA
TGTGCCAGCAGCTTCGATATCCTAGCGGGGGCCCAACGGTACTTC
CASSFDILAGAQRYF
>TRBJ2-5|TRBD1|TRBV28|once
TGTGCCAGCAGTTTGCCGACAGGGGGCCTAGAGACCCAGTACTTC
CASSLPTGGLETQYF
>TRBJ1-2|TRBD1|TRBV9|NA
TGTGCCAGCAGCGTAGCCCCCGGACAGGACGCTAACTATGGCTACACCTTC
CASSVAPGQDANYGYTF
>TRBJ1-5|NA|TRBV18|NA
TGTGCCAGCTCACTTGACTTGGCTCAGCCCCAGCATTTT
CASSLDLAQPQHF
>TRBJ2-2|TRBD1|TRBV14|NA
TGTGCCAGCAGCCCCTTAACAGGGGGCGCGAACACCGGGGAGCTGTTTTTT
CASSPLTGGANTGELFF
>TRBJ1-2|NA|TRBV5-4|NA
TGTGCCAGCAGCTTGCTGGGGGCCAATGGCTACACCTTC
CASSLLGANGYTF
>TRBJ2-3|TRBD2|TRBV30|NA
TGTGCCTGGAGGGGACTAGCAAGCACAGATACGCAGTATTTT
CAWRGLASTDTQYF
>TRBJ2-7|TRBD1|TRBV27|NA
TGTGCCAGCAGTTTGGGTCAGGGGGCGTTGTACGAGCAGTACTTC
CASSLGQGALYEQYF
>TRBJ2-3|TRBD2|TRBV4-2|NA
TGTGCCAGCAGCTCAAGCGGGGCTAGCACAGATACGCAGTATTTT
CASSSSGASTDTQYF
>TRBJ2-5|TRBD1|TRBV27|NA
TGTGCCAGCAGTCCGCTGACAGGGCACCAAGAGACCCAGTACTTC
CASSPLTGHQETQYF
>TRBJ2-7|NA|TRBV4-3|once
TGCGCCAGCAGCCAAGCTAGGCCCACCGGGACATTCTCCTACGAGCAGTACTTC
CASSQARPTGTFSYEQYF
>TRBJ2-7|TRBD2|TRBV9|NA
TGTGCCAGCAGCCCCCGGACTAGCGGGGGGCCGGCGTACGAGCAGTACTTC
CASSPRTSGGPAYEQYF
>TRBJ1-4|TRBD1|TRBV11-1|NA
TGTGCCAGCAGCTTCGATAGGACAGGTCTCGGTGAAAAACTGTTTTTT
CASSFDRTGLGEKLFF
>TRBJ1-1|NA|TRBV9|NA
TGTGCCAGCAGCGTAGCGGCAGGGTCGGGTGAAGCTTTCTTT
CASSVAAGSGEAFF
>TRBJ2-2|NA|TRBV5-6|once
TGTGCCAGCAGCTTGGATTTAGGGGGCACCGGGGAGCTGTTTTTT
CASSLDLGGTGELFF
>TRBJ2-6|TRBD1|TRBV27|NA
TGTGCCAGCAGTTCATCCCCGTCCGGGACAGGGTTCTCTGGGGCCAACGTCCTGACTTTC
CASSSSPSGTGFSGANVLTF